Listed below are T cell receptor beta chains from one sample, sequenced in a study of technical replicates of blood from a handful of donors. Data came from immunoSEQ multiplex PCR; TCRdb stores just in-frame clones and leaves some out. The data show tens of thousands of clones, 94% seen once. What was sequenced was T cells isolated from PBMCs. The receptors were sampled from a human donor in good health. CDR3s include the opening cysteine and the closing phenylalanine or tryptophan. Each record gives: D gene, clone size, V gene, J gene, CDR3 DNA, CDR3 protein. D genes are given only for firm matches. Clone size, where shown, is once, few, many, or a class for clones that have expanded.

d_gene: TRBD1
abundance: -
v_gene: TRBV7-3
j_gene: TRBJ1-2
CDR3nt: TGTGCCAGCAGCTTGGGGGGACAGGGGGCTTATGGCTACACCTTC
CDR3aa: CASSLGGQGAYGYTF

d_gene: -
abundance: -
v_gene: TRBV4-1
j_gene: TRBJ2-7
CDR3nt: TGCGCCAGCAGCCCGATTACAGGGTACTACGAGCAGTACTTC
CDR3aa: CASSPITGYYEQYF

d_gene: -
abundance: -
v_gene: TRBV5-1
j_gene: TRBJ2-7
CDR3nt: TGCGCCAGCAGCTTGGACAGGGCCCACGAGCAGTACTTC
CDR3aa: CASSLDRAHEQYF

d_gene: -
abundance: -
v_gene: TRBV7-3
j_gene: TRBJ2-5
CDR3nt: TGTGCCAGCAGCCAGGCAGGGGCCCCCAGAGAGACCCAGTACTTC
CDR3aa: CASSQAGAPRETQYF

d_gene: TRBD2
abundance: -
v_gene: TRBV19
j_gene: TRBJ2-3
CDR3nt: TGTGCCAGTAGAAGGAGCGGGGCGGAGACGCAGTATTTT
CDR3aa: CASRRSGAETQYF

d_gene: TRBD2
abundance: -
v_gene: TRBV7-2
j_gene: TRBJ2-7
CDR3nt: TGTGCCAGCAGCACCACCCGGAGGGGAGCGGGAGGGCCCTACGAGCAGTACTTC
CDR3aa: CASSTTRRGAGGPYEQYF

d_gene: -
abundance: once
v_gene: TRBV19
j_gene: TRBJ2-5
CDR3nt: TGTGCCAGTAGTGCAATAGCGGTGGGGGAGACCCAGTACTTC
CDR3aa: CASSAIAVGETQYF

d_gene: -
abundance: -
v_gene: TRBV28
j_gene: TRBJ1-3
CDR3nt: TGTGCCAGCAGTTTAAATGGGGGCCTCTACTCTGGAAACACCATATATTTT
CDR3aa: CASSLNGGLYSGNTIYF

d_gene: TRBD1
abundance: -
v_gene: TRBV27
j_gene: TRBJ2-7
CDR3nt: TGTGCCAGCAGTTTACGGACAGGGATATACGAGCAGTACTTC
CDR3aa: CASSLRTGIYEQYF

d_gene: TRBD1
abundance: -
v_gene: TRBV15
j_gene: TRBJ1-4
CDR3nt: TGTGCCACCAGCAGTTATACAGGGGGACGGAGTGAAAAACTGTTTTTT
CDR3aa: CATSSYTGGRSEKLFF

d_gene: -
abundance: -
v_gene: TRBV9
j_gene: TRBJ2-5
CDR3nt: TGTGCCAGCAGCGTAGGCTCATCGGCGGTAGCGACCCAGTACTTC
CDR3aa: CASSVGSSAVATQYF

d_gene: TRBD2
abundance: -
v_gene: TRBV4-3
j_gene: TRBJ2-2
CDR3nt: TGCGCCAGCAGCCAACCCCTAGGGTGGGAGGGGTCGAACACCGGGGAGCTGTTTTTT
CDR3aa: CASSQPLGWEGSNTGELFF

d_gene: -
abundance: -
v_gene: TRBV11-2
j_gene: TRBJ2-3
CDR3nt: TGTGCCAGCAGCTTAGTCCCGGGACTCACAGATACGCAGTATTTT
CDR3aa: CASSLVPGLTDTQYF

d_gene: TRBD1
abundance: -
v_gene: TRBV7-9
j_gene: TRBJ1-1
CDR3nt: TGTGCCAGCAGCTTAGCGCCGTTTGGGACAGGGGACACTGAAGCTTTCTTT
CDR3aa: CASSLAPFGTGDTEAFF

d_gene: -
abundance: once
v_gene: TRBV29-1
j_gene: TRBJ2-2
CDR3nt: TGCAGCGTTGACAGGGGAAACACCGGGGAGCTGTTTTTT
CDR3aa: CSVDRGNTGELFF

d_gene: TRBD2
abundance: -
v_gene: TRBV9
j_gene: TRBJ2-3
CDR3nt: TGTGCCAGCAGCATCAGCGGGAGGGCGGGCACAGATACGCAGTATTTT
CDR3aa: CASSISGRAGTDTQYF

d_gene: TRBD1
abundance: -
v_gene: TRBV11-3
j_gene: TRBJ2-7
CDR3nt: TGTGCCAGCAGCCAGGAACAGGGGAACTACGAGCAGTACTTC
CDR3aa: CASSQEQGNYEQYF

d_gene: -
abundance: -
v_gene: TRBV10-3
j_gene: TRBJ2-1
CDR3nt: TGTGCCATCACCGTTGCAGGGGTTCCCTACAATGAGCAGTTCTTC
CDR3aa: CAITVAGVPYNEQFF

d_gene: -
abundance: -
v_gene: TRBV28
j_gene: TRBJ2-1
CDR3nt: TGTGCCAGCAGTTTAGGGGGACAAGGTGAGAATGAGCAGTTCTTC
CDR3aa: CASSLGGQGENEQFF

d_gene: -
abundance: -
v_gene: TRBV29-1
j_gene: TRBJ2-7
CDR3nt: TGCAGCGTTGGGGGTTTGCGTCGGCGGGACTCCTACGAGCAGTACTTC
CDR3aa: CSVGGLRRRDSYEQYF

d_gene: -
abundance: -
v_gene: TRBV12-5
j_gene: TRBJ2-7
CDR3nt: TGTGCTAGTGGTGCAGGGGTCGTATACTTC
CDR3aa: CASGAGVVYF

d_gene: -
abundance: few
v_gene: TRBV4-1
j_gene: TRBJ1-1
CDR3nt: TGCGCCAGCAGCCCCTATTTCTCAGGGGTCAACACTGAAGCTTTCTTT
CDR3aa: CASSPYFSGVNTEAFF

d_gene: -
abundance: -
v_gene: TRBV4-1
j_gene: TRBJ2-7
CDR3nt: TGCGCCAGCAGCCACAGACAGGACTCCTCCGAGCAGTACTTC
CDR3aa: CASSHRQDSSEQYF

d_gene: TRBD1
abundance: -
v_gene: TRBV5-6
j_gene: TRBJ1-4
CDR3nt: TGTGCCAGCAGCTTACAGGGGGCAAGGAGCGAAAAACTGTTTTTT
CDR3aa: CASSLQGARSEKLFF

d_gene: TRBD2
abundance: once
v_gene: TRBV30
j_gene: TRBJ2-1
CDR3nt: TGTGCCTGGAGCACTAGCGGGAGGAATTACAATGAGCAGTTCTTC
CDR3aa: CAWSTSGRNYNEQFF

d_gene: TRBD2
abundance: -
v_gene: TRBV4-2
j_gene: TRBJ2-1
CDR3nt: TGTGCCAGCAGCCAAGAGCGGGAGGCCGACAATGAGCAGTTCTTC
CDR3aa: CASSQEREADNEQFF

d_gene: -
abundance: -
v_gene: TRBV7-6
j_gene: TRBJ2-5
CDR3nt: TGTGCCAGCAGCTTAGTTGCCCTGCAAGAGCAGTACTTC
CDR3aa: CASSLVALQEQYF

d_gene: TRBD2
abundance: -
v_gene: TRBV2
j_gene: TRBJ2-1
CDR3nt: TGTGCCAGCATTCTCATGACTAGCGGGATCTACAATGAGCAGTTCTTC
CDR3aa: CASILMTSGIYNEQFF

d_gene: -
abundance: -
v_gene: TRBV11-2
j_gene: TRBJ2-7
CDR3nt: TGTGCCAGCAGCTTAGCCGCCCGTACAGGGAACGACGGCTACGAGCAGTACTTC
CDR3aa: CASSLAARTGNDGYEQYF

d_gene: TRBD1
abundance: -
v_gene: TRBV29-1
j_gene: TRBJ2-7
CDR3nt: TGCAGCGTCGAGACGGGACAGGAAAACTACGAGCAGTACTTC
CDR3aa: CSVETGQENYEQYF

d_gene: -
abundance: -
v_gene: TRBV5-6
j_gene: TRBJ2-5
CDR3nt: TGTGCCAGCAGCTTGTACTTAAACCAAGAGACCCAGTACTTC
CDR3aa: CASSLYLNQETQYF

d_gene: -
abundance: -
v_gene: TRBV4-1
j_gene: TRBJ2-5
CDR3nt: TGCGCCAGCAGCTTTATTAGGACAGTACAAGAGACCCAGTACTTC
CDR3aa: CASSFIRTVQETQYF

d_gene: -
abundance: -
v_gene: TRBV4-1
j_gene: TRBJ2-3
CDR3nt: TGCGCCAGCAGCCAAACCCCTTGGGGAGCGTCCTGGCAAGATACGCAGTATTTT
CDR3aa: CASSQTPWGASWQDTQYF

d_gene: TRBD1
abundance: -
v_gene: TRBV30
j_gene: TRBJ1-2
CDR3nt: TGTGCCTGGACATACCGGACAGGTACCTATGGCTACACCTTC
CDR3aa: CAWTYRTGTYGYTF

d_gene: -
abundance: -
v_gene: TRBV4-1
j_gene: TRBJ2-5
CDR3nt: TGCGCCAGCAGCCAAGAGTTTCGCGATTCAGAGACCCAGTACTTC
CDR3aa: CASSQEFRDSETQYF

d_gene: -
abundance: -
v_gene: TRBV11-2
j_gene: TRBJ1-2
CDR3nt: TGTGCCAGCAGCAGGGACGGGACACCCACGCTAGGCTACACCTTC
CDR3aa: CASSRDGTPTLGYTF

d_gene: TRBD2
abundance: -
v_gene: TRBV9
j_gene: TRBJ2-7
CDR3nt: TGTGCCAGCAATAGCGGGAGTCGCGAGCAGTACTTC
CDR3aa: CASNSGSREQYF

d_gene: -
abundance: -
v_gene: TRBV2
j_gene: TRBJ2-5
CDR3nt: TGTGCCAGCAGGCGAACAGGGTCTATCCAAGAGACCCAGTACTTC
CDR3aa: CASRRTGSIQETQYF

d_gene: -
abundance: -
v_gene: TRBV9
j_gene: TRBJ2-1
CDR3nt: TGTGCCAGCAGCGTTGATAGCTCCTACAATGAGCAGTTCTTC
CDR3aa: CASSVDSSYNEQFF

d_gene: -
abundance: -
v_gene: TRBV30
j_gene: TRBJ1-5
CDR3nt: TGTGCCTGGAACCCGTCAGGGAATCAGCCCCAGCATTTT
CDR3aa: CAWNPSGNQPQHF

d_gene: -
abundance: -
v_gene: TRBV25-1
j_gene: TRBJ2-3
CDR3nt: TGTGCCAGCAGTGAAGCAGGGGATCGAGATACGCAGTATTTT
CDR3aa: CASSEAGDRDTQYF

d_gene: -
abundance: -
v_gene: TRBV6-6
j_gene: TRBJ2-5
CDR3nt: TGTGCCAGCAGTTACTCCGGGACCCAGTACTTC
CDR3aa: CASSYSGTQYF

d_gene: -
abundance: -
v_gene: TRBV2
j_gene: TRBJ1-2
CDR3nt: TGTGCCAGCAGAGGGGGGGAAGGCTACACCTTC
CDR3aa: CASRGGEGYTF

d_gene: -
abundance: -
v_gene: TRBV5-1
j_gene: TRBJ2-6
CDR3nt: TGCGCCAGCAGCCCTACGATCTCTGGGGCCAACGTCCTGACTTTC
CDR3aa: CASSPTISGANVLTF

d_gene: -
abundance: -
v_gene: TRBV29-1
j_gene: TRBJ2-7
CDR3nt: TGCAGCGTGAAAACAGGGAGCTCCTACGAGCAGTACTTC
CDR3aa: CSVKTGSSYEQYF

d_gene: -
abundance: -
v_gene: TRBV2
j_gene: TRBJ2-7
CDR3nt: TGTGCCAGCAATCCGACTAGGCCCCCCTACGAGCAGTACTTC
CDR3aa: CASNPTRPPYEQYF

d_gene: -
abundance: -
v_gene: TRBV20-1
j_gene: TRBJ2-1
CDR3nt: TGCAGTGCCTCTCTAGCAGGTGAGCAGTTCTTC
CDR3aa: CSASLAGEQFF

d_gene: -
abundance: -
v_gene: TRBV7-3
j_gene: TRBJ1-1
CDR3nt: TGTGCCAGCAGCCCCTGGACAGAGCTGAACACTGAAGCTTTCTTT
CDR3aa: CASSPWTELNTEAFF

d_gene: TRBD1
abundance: -
v_gene: TRBV28
j_gene: TRBJ1-1
CDR3nt: TGTGCCAGCACTCAGGACAGGACTGGGGCTTTCTTT
CDR3aa: CASTQDRTGAFF

d_gene: TRBD1
abundance: -
v_gene: TRBV25-1
j_gene: TRBJ1-2
CDR3nt: TGTGCCAGCAGTGGACAGGGGATGGGGGGCTACACCTTC
CDR3aa: CASSGQGMGGYTF

d_gene: -
abundance: -
v_gene: TRBV28
j_gene: TRBJ2-7
CDR3nt: TGTGCCAGCAGTGGGTGGGACTCTTCGAGCTCCTACGAGCAGTACTTC
CDR3aa: CASSGWDSSSSYEQYF

d_gene: TRBD2
abundance: once
v_gene: TRBV19
j_gene: TRBJ2-1
CDR3nt: TGTGCCAGTAGTAGCCGGGAGGGAGAGCAGTTCTTC
CDR3aa: CASSSREGEQFF

d_gene: TRBD2
abundance: -
v_gene: TRBV9
j_gene: TRBJ2-7
CDR3nt: TGTGCCAGCAGCCTGGGACTAGCCTACGAGCAGTACTTC
CDR3aa: CASSLGLAYEQYF

d_gene: TRBD2
abundance: -
v_gene: TRBV7-2
j_gene: TRBJ2-5
CDR3nt: TGTGCCAGCAGCTTAGGCGGGAGGGTGGAGACCCAGTACTTC
CDR3aa: CASSLGGRVETQYF

d_gene: TRBD2
abundance: once
v_gene: TRBV30
j_gene: TRBJ2-1
CDR3nt: TGTGCCTGGAGTGTAATTGGGGGACTAGCGGGAGTAGCTCCGTACAATGAGCAGTTCTTC
CDR3aa: CAWSVIGGLAGVAPYNEQFF